This T cell receptor beta chain was identified during a study of blood T cell repertoires in COVID-19. Study in general: Samples came from the United States, Italy and Spain, spanning acute and convalescent COVID-19. PBMCs, B-cell-depleted T cells, or T cells provided the cDNA or gDNA that made up the material.

Per the original data handling: Estimation of nucleated cell counts relied on the amplification of reference gene primers. Data came from immunoSEQ multiplex PCR; TCRdb stores just in-frame clones and leaves some out. V and J calls and clone size are as listed in that table; D and trimming were resolved from the DNA. The repertoire holds approximately 100,000 clones, with over 75% as singletons. The germline CDR1 and CDR2 sequences are MNHEY and SVGEGT. This CDR3 has 14 amino acids. V was trimmed by 0 bases and J by 9 bases, leaving 12 bases between them. This TCR was sampled from a human donor in a cohort sampled during active or convalescent COVID-19. The J gene is TRBJ1-5, the V gene TRBV6-2 or TRBV6-3; D gene unclear. Sequencing was done on a sample of peripheral blood. The CDR3 DNA reads as TGTGCCAGCAGTTACTCGGGCGGGCCGGGGCCCCAGCATTTT. Translation: CASSYSGGPGPQHF.